This T cell receptor (beta chain) was captured in a study of response to subunit inactivated influenza vaccine. TCRdb redid the calling of the RT-PCR reads with MiXCR, one entry per CDR3 protein. Of a few hundred thousand distinct CDR3 sequences in the sample, 20% to 25% were seen once. Whole-study results and caveats: Authors suggested seasonal influenza vaccinations each recruit few new T cells.

V was clipped by 0 bases and J by 6 bases, with 11 bases between them. CDR1 SGHRS and CDR2 YFSETQ come from the germline V gene. The length of the CDR3 is 14 residues. Details on this clonotype: Antigen: not known.

The chain couples TRBV5-1 to TRBJ2-3, with D maybe TRBD2 (6 bases). The receptor comes from a man between 50 and 69 years old who received an inactivated influenza vaccine. Sequences were derived from PBMCs from blood, sampled 21 months after vaccination. CDR3 nucleotide sequence: TGCGCCAGCAGCTTGGGGACTACCGCCGATACGCAGTATTTT. Encoded protein: CASSLGTTADTQYF.